The 16 T cell receptor beta chains in this list originate from one sample, sequenced in a study of memory CD4+ T cells and cytomegalovirus serostatus. Single viable CD3+CD4+CD8-CD45RO+ cells were sorted as the memory CD4+ T cells. TCRdb's copy holds only in-frame clones and misses some; the assay was immunoSEQ multiplex PCR. The profile covers 50,000 or so clones, with over 75% appearing a single time and under 0.65% taken by the ten largest. Sequences were obtained from memory CD4+ T cells from blood. These receptors were taken from an adult in good health and CMV-seronegative.

This clone appeared a few times. The chain links TRBV10-3 to TRBJ2-7; tentative D call: TRBD2 (6 bases). V was pared by 0 bases and J by 3 bases, with 15 bases between. CDR1 and CDR2 (germline): ENHRY, SYGVKD. The CDR3 length is 16 residues. DNA of the CDR3: TGTGCCATCAGTGAGTCCCCTGCGGCGGGGAGCTACGAGCAGTACTTC. Translating it yields CAISESPAAGSYEQYF.

This clone was seen only once. The chain couples TRBV7-9 to TRBJ2-5; 8 nucleotides align to TRBD2. The V segment lost 4 bases and the J segment 5 bases; nucleotides outside the gene matches: 9. This CDR3 comprises 15 residues. Germline V gene data show CDR1 as SEHNR and CDR2 as FQNEAQ (reference sequence). The CDR3 DNA sequence: TGTGCCAGCAGCTCCGGGGGGGCCTCTCGGGAGACCCAGTACTTC. Translated: CASSSGGASRETQYF.

This clone has only one observation. The gene calls are TRBV7-8 and TRBJ1-2, with TRBD1 as a possible D gene (5 bases). CDR3 length equals 15 residues. Germline V gives CDR1 SGHVS, CDR2 FQNEAQ. Trimming left V 5 bases short and J 0 bases short, with 13 bases between. CDR3 protein: CASSKRDGANYGYTF. The DNA for the CDR3 is TGTGCCAGCAGCAAACGGGACGGGGCTAACTATGGCTACACCTTC. Combining the CDR3 with reference TRBV7-8 and TRBJ1-2 gives the whole variable domain GAGVSQSPRYKVAKRGQDVALRCDPISGHVSLFWYQQALGQGPEFLTYFQNEAQLDKSGLPSDRFFAERPEGSVSTLKIQRTQQEDSAVYLCASSKRDGANYGYTFGSGTRLTVV.

The chain combines TRBV12-5 with TRBJ2-5; 7 positions agree with TRBD2. CDR1 LGHNT and CDR2 FRNRAP come from the germline V gene. V trimming: 1 base; J trimming: 5 bases; junction bases outside the gene matches: 7. The CDR3 totals 15 residues. The CDR3 sequence: CASGLGTSVGETQYF. The CDR3, as DNA: TGTGCTAGTGGTTTGGGTACTAGCGTCGGCGAGACCCAGTACTTC. Together with reference TRBV12-5 and TRBJ2-5, the CDR3 gives the full variable domain: DARVTQTPRHKVTEMGQEVTMRCQPILGHNTVFWYRQTMMQGLELLAYFRNRAPLDDSGMPKDRFSAEMPDATLATLKIQPSEPRDSAVYFCASGLGTSVGETQYFGPGTRLLVL.

The chain recombines TRBV6-1 with TRBJ1-4; 8 nucleotides match TRBD1. V dropped 6 bases and J dropped 7; count of bases not matched to a gene: 7. The CDR3 extends over 14 amino acids. The V gene's germline CDR1 is MNHNS and CDR2 SASEGT. The DNA of the CDR3 is TGTGCCAGCAGCCCCAGGGGGCCTAGTGAAAAACTGTTTTTT. Protein: CASSPRGPSEKLFF.

This chain uses TRBV4-3 with TRBJ2-2; 8 bases are a match to TRBD2. CDR1 is LGHNA, CDR2 YSLEER, per germline. J was trimmed by 4 bases and V by 4 bases; bases with no gene match: 11. The CDR3 runs to 17 residues. CDR3 region: CASSRGSGGGSTGELFF. The CDR3 DNA is TGCGCCAGCAGCCGGGGAAGCGGGGGAGGCAGCACCGGGGAGCTGTTTTTT.

This chain joins TRBV6-5 and TRBJ1-1; TRBD1 might be the D (5 bases). Germline loops: CDR1 MNHEY, CDR2 SVGAGI. The CDR3 contains 14 residues. With 5 bases removed from V and 1 base from J, the gap between germline ends came to 11 bases. CDR3 protein: CASSGDGQNTEAFF. For the CDR3, the DNA is TGTGCCAGCAGTGGGGACGGCCAGAACACTGAAGCTTTCTTT.

V is TRBV10-3 and J is TRBJ1-1, with D perhaps matching TRBD1 (5 bases). The CDR3 runs 14 residues. V was trimmed by 7 bases and J by 4 bases, leaving 16 bases between them. In germline, CDR1 is ENHRY, CDR2 SYGVKD. CDR3 in amino acids: CAINGGELSTEAFF. The CDR3 DNA is TGTGCCATCAATGGGGGAGAATTGAGCACTGAAGCTTTCTTT.

This clone showed up just a few times. The rearrangement uses TRBV5-1 and TRBJ1-5; a weak D match, TRBD1 (5 bases). V gave up 4 bases and J gave up 3 bases, with 11 bases separating them. Germline V lookup: CDR1 SGHRS, CDR2 YFSETQ. The CDR3 covers 14 residues. CDR3 in amino acids: CASSPGQNNQPQHF. In nucleotides, the CDR3 is TGCGCCAGCAGCCCTGGACAAAACAATCAGCCCCAGCATTTT.

The chain recombines TRBV19 with TRBJ1-3; 9 bases are a match to TRBD1. The CDR3 sequence is 16 residues long. Germline trimming cut 5 bases from V and 0 bases from J; bases unmatched to any gene: 5. Germline lookup yields CDR1 LNHDA and CDR2 SQIVND (reference sequence). DNA for the CDR3: TGTGCCAGTAGTGCCCCACAGGGGGCCTCTGGAAACACCATATATTTT. Translated: CASSAPQGASGNTIYF.

The CDR3 region is CASSLVAGKLFF. In DNA, the CDR3 is TGTGCCAGCAGCCTAGTGGCGGGGAAACTGTTTTTT. This chain joins TRBV6-1 and TRBJ1-4; unclear D gene. Germline CDR1 and CDR2: MNHNS and SASEGT. This CDR3 is built from 12 residues. V lost 6 bases and J 11 bases, leaving 13 bases between the germline ends.

This clone occurred once. The V call is TRBV18, the J call TRBJ2-2; D may be TRBD1 (5 bases). The V gene lost 4 bases and the J gene lost 0 bases, with 15 bases spanning the gap. The V gene's germline CDR1 is KGHSH and CDR2 LQKENI. This CDR3 is 17 amino acids long. CDR3 nucleotides: TGTGCCAGCTCACGGGTTTCCCAGGGCTCGAACACCGGGGAGCTGTTTTTT. Its protein is CASSRVSQGSNTGELFF.

This chain links TRBV19 with TRBJ1-2; TRBD1 agrees at 9 bases. The CDR3 is made up of 13 amino acids. Germline V lookup: CDR1 LNHDA, CDR2 SQIVND (reference sequence). The V segment lost 7 bases and the J segment 3 bases; nucleotides outside the gene matches: 3. In DNA form, the CDR3 reads TGTGCCAGTAACCGGGACAGGGACTATGGCTACACCTTC. Protein sequence: CASNRDRDYGYTF.

The J gene is TRBJ1-1, the V gene TRBV5-6; tentatively, D is TRBD1 (6 bases). Looked up from germline, CDR1 is SGHDT and CDR2 is YYEEEE. With 0 bases removed from V and 4 bases from J, the gap between germline ends came to 7 bases. CDR3 length: 13 amino acids. CDR3 nucleotide sequence: TGTGCCAGCAGCTTGGGCAGGGGCACTGAAGCTTTCTTT. Amino acid sequence: CASSLGRGTEAFF.

This chain joins TRBV10-3 and TRBJ1-1; D is unclear. CDR1 and CDR2 from the germline V gene are ENHRY and SYGVKD. The ends were cut back, 1 base at V and 7 bases at J, with 4 bases in the middle. The CDR3 runs to 11 residues. CDR3 amino acids: CAISEWGEAFF. The CDR3 coding sequence is TGTGCCATCAGTGAGTGGGGTGAAGCTTTCTTT.

The V and J genes are TRBV7-8 and TRBJ1-2; 7 bases fit TRBD1. Germline V gives CDR1 SGHVS, CDR2 FQNEAQ. The CDR3 has 18 amino acids. V gave up 0 bases and J gave up 4 bases; unmatched junction bases: 14. The CDR3 is CASSLAWTGRATAYGYTF. CDR3 DNA sequence: TGTGCCAGCAGCTTAGCATGGACAGGAAGAGCTACCGCCTATGGCTACACCTTC.